One and the same sample provided the 28 T cell receptor beta chains below, sequenced in a study of T cells in Graves' hyperthyroidism and ophthalmopathy. Authors of the study amplified TCR beta CDR3 regions from RNA transcripts. With the HTBI primer set, the TCR CDR3 went through a first round of RT-PCR. TCRdb called the multiplex PCR reads again in MiXCR, with one record for every CDR3 protein. The profile shows 600,000 or so distinct CDR3 sequences, 15% to 20% of them singletons. The material sequenced was blood. These receptors originate from a woman aged 25 to 39 with Graves' hyperthyroidism.

Ten or more counts support this clonotype. This chain connects TRBV20-1 to TRBJ2-7; 15 nucleotides agree with TRBD2. This CDR3 spans 14 amino acids. Germline CDR1 reads DFQATT; CDR2 reads SNEGSKA (reference sequence). V lost 6 bases, J lost 5 bases, and 5 bases stayed unmatched. CDR3 in DNA: TGCAGTGCCGGGACTAGCGGGAGGCGCCACGAGCAGTACTTC. Amino acid sequence: CSAGTSGRRHEQYF.

Turning to this clonotype: Just one base apart from a much larger clone, this may be a read error. The gene calls are TRBV28 and TRBJ2-5, with D hard to call. The CDR3 extends over 13 amino acids. With 6 bases removed from V and 4 bases from J, the gap between germline ends came to 12 bases. Germline CDR1 MDHEN, CDR2 SYDVKM. This CDR3 reads CASSQDQPETQYF. CDR3 DNA: TGTGCCAGCAGCCAGGATCAACCAGAGACCCAGTACTTC.

This clonotype was observed a few times. The rearrangement links TRBV29-1 to TRBJ2-1, with D perhaps given as TRBD1 or TRBD2 (7 bases each). Germline assignment: CDR1 SQVTM and CDR2 ANQGSEA. The V end lost 5 bases, the J end lost 7 bases, and 27 bases lay between the germline ends. CDR3 size: 17 residues. CDR3 DNA: TGCAGCGTTATCTGGCCTCTGGGAGGGGGCATCGGTAATGAGCAGTTCTTC. This sequence encodes CSVIWPLGGGIGNEQFF.

The gene calls are TRBV28 and TRBJ1-2; no clear D. Germline CDR1 MDHEN, CDR2 SYDVKM. CDR3 length equals 11 residues. Between the trimmed V and J ends, which lost 7 bases and 0 bases, there was a span of 3 bases. Here the CDR3 reads CASTSNYGYTF. CDR3 coding DNA: TGTGCCAGCACCTCTAACTATGGCTACACCTTC.

This clonotype was seen ten or more times. The chain employs TRBV12-3 or TRBV12-4 and TRBJ1-1; tentatively, D is TRBD1 (5 bases). With 6 bases removed from V and 6 bases from J, the gap between germline ends came to 17 bases. The CDR3 is 14 amino acids. CDR3 protein: CASRGASRSPEAFF. The CDR3 DNA is TGTGCCAGCAGAGGGGCCTCACGAAGCCCTGAAGCTTTCTTT.

The table lists this clonotype with many counts. The genes are TRBV29-1 and TRBJ2-5, with D possibly TRBD1 on 7 matching bases. CDR1 and CDR2 from the germline V gene are SQVTM and ANQGSEA. This CDR3 has 13 residues. Between the trimmed V and J ends, which lost 4 bases and 5 bases, there was a span of 14 bases. The CDR3 DNA reads TGCAGCGTTGGATCACCAGGGGGGGAGACCCAGTACTTC. Its protein product is CSVGSPGGETQYF.

V gene TRBV20-1 combines with J gene TRBJ1-2, with D maybe TRBD1 (6 bases). Germline V gives CDR1 DFQATT, CDR2 SNEGSKA (reference sequence). The CDR3 loop spans 14 amino acids. V was clipped by 3 bases and J by 2 bases, with 13 bases between them. In DNA form, the CDR3 reads TGCAGTGCTAGGGGGGGCAGCCTGAACTATGGCTACACCTTC. Residues: CSARGGSLNYGYTF.

The chain is built from TRBV5-1 and TRBJ1-6; D gene uncertain. Looked up from germline, CDR1 is SGHRS and CDR2 is YFSETQ. There are 16 residues in the CDR3. Between the trimmed V and J ends, which lost 1 base and 9 bases, there was a span of 17 bases. The CDR3 region has the DNA TGCGCCAGCAGCTTGTCTCGGGCCCTAAAGCCTTCACCCCTCCACTTT. It translates to CASSLSRALKPSPLHF.

The chain recombines TRBV30 with TRBJ1-3, with no clear D. V dropped 4 bases and J dropped 4 bases, with 8 bases sitting between them. Looked up from germline, CDR1 is GTSNPN and CDR2 is SVGIG (reference sequence). This CDR3 spans 12 amino acids. CDR3 loop: CAWTPGGNTIYF. The CDR3 bases are TGTGCCTGGACTCCAGGAGGAAACACCATATATTTT.

The chain combines TRBV5-5 with TRBJ2-2; D may match TRBD1 or TRBD2 (6 bases each). This CDR3 is built from 13 residues. Germline CDR1 and CDR2: SGHKS and YYEKEE (reference sequence). Trimming left V 4 bases short and J 3 bases short, with 7 bases between. This chain's CDR3 is CASSRGHTGELFF. The DNA of the CDR3 is TGTGCCAGCAGCCGGGGGCACACCGGGGAGCTGTTTTTT.

For this clonotype: A read error may explain this, as a much larger clone is one base away. The gene calls are TRBV27 and TRBJ1-2, with 7 positions matching TRBD1. The CDR3 is made up of 15 amino acids. Germline CDR1 MNHEY, CDR2 SMNVEV (reference sequence). The CDR3 region has the DNA TGTGCCGGCAGTTTAAGGGTTGAGGGGGCGGGGGGCTACACCTTC. It specifies CAGSLRVEGAGGYTF.

This clonotype was recorded a few times. This sequence joins TRBV20-1 and TRBJ1-1; D uncertain. This CDR3 is 15 amino acids long. In germline, CDR1 is DFQATT, CDR2 SNEGSKA (reference sequence). The CDR3 DNA reads TGCAGGGCATATTCTGGAGACCGGGCGAACACTGAAGCTTTCTTT. Protein product: CRAYSGDRANTEAFF.

In its sample, this clonotype was seen many times. The V and J genes are TRBV28 and TRBJ2-7, with TRBD2 matching 8 bases. Germline CDR1 is MDHEN and CDR2 is SYDVKM. V shed 8 bases and J 2 bases; nucleotides not matched to a gene: 11. This CDR3 is built from 15 residues. The CDR3 here is CASPPPAGGAYEQYF. DNA of the CDR3: TGTGCCAGCCCCCCCCCGGCGGGGGGCGCCTACGAGCAGTACTTC.

For the CDR3, the DNA is TGTGCCAGTAGCATATCGGGACTAGCGGGAGGGCCTACAGATACGCAGTATTTT. It yields the protein CASSISGLAGGPTDTQYF. The genes are TRBV19 and TRBJ2-3, with 16 bases identical to TRBD2. Germline CDR1 reads LNHDA; CDR2 reads SQIVND (reference sequence). CDR3 length equals 18 residues. J gave up 3 bases and V 6 bases, and 9 bases lay outside the gene matches.

This clonotype was detected many times. The V and J genes are TRBV30 and TRBJ2-7, with D possibly matching TRBD1 (6 bases). From germline, CDR1 is GTSNPN and CDR2 SVGIG (reference sequence). This CDR3 is built from 12 residues. The CDR3 region is CAQKAGAHEQYF. In DNA, the CDR3 is TGTGCTCAGAAGGCAGGGGCCCACGAGCAGTACTTC.

This clonotype was counted only a few times. The chain employs TRBV10-3 and TRBJ1-1; no definite D call. Trimming took 5 bases from V and 5 from J, leaving 12 bases between them. The CDR3 has 13 amino acids. In germline, CDR1 is ENHRY, CDR2 SYGVKD. The CDR3 reads CAISFDPRTEAFF. The CDR3 DNA follows: TGTGCCATCAGTTTCGACCCGAGGACTGAAGCTTTCTTT.

Here the CDR3 reads CASSLVPGEGVSTDTQYF. The CDR3 DNA sequence: TGTGCCAGCAGCTTAGTTCCAGGAGAGGGGGTTTCCACAGATACGCAGTATTTT. This chain uses TRBV7-8 with TRBJ2-3; TRBD1 is a possible D gene (6 bases). Trimming cost V 1 base and J 2 bases, with 19 bases left between them. This CDR3 comprises 18 residues. CDR1 and CDR2 (germline): SGHVS, FQNEAQ.

The gene calls are TRBV6-9 and TRBJ1-2, with a tentative D call TRBD1 (5 bases). V lost 4 bases, J lost 2 bases, and 11 bases lay in between. Germline V gives CDR1 MNHGY, CDR2 SVAAGI. The CDR3 length is 14 residues. The CDR3 sequence: CASSFSYRNYGYTF. The CDR3 nucleotides are TGTGCCAGCAGTTTCTCGTACAGGAACTATGGCTACACCTTC.

J is TRBJ2-4 and V is TRBV11-3; possibly TRBD1 for D (6 bases). CDR1 is SGHNT and CDR2 is YENEEA in the germline V gene. This CDR3 contains 17 residues. With 3 bases removed from V and 0 bases from J, the gap between germline ends came to 15 bases. The CDR3 spells CASSLGEGEIAKNIQYF. The CDR3 region has the DNA TGTGCCAGCAGCTTGGGAGAGGGGGAAATAGCCAAAAACATTCAGTACTTC.

This chain connects TRBV6-1 to TRBJ1-1; TRBD1 matches 7 bases. CDR1 and CDR2 from the germline V gene are MNHNS and SASEGT. The V gene end was trimmed by 7 bases and the J gene end by 5 bases; junction bases not matched to a gene: 10. The length of the CDR3 is 14 residues. The CDR3 DNA follows: TGTGCCAGCACCTCACCCGACAGGGTAACTGAAGCTTTCTTT. Its protein product is CASTSPDRVTEAFF.

The table lists this clonotype with many counts. The chain carries TRBV15 and TRBJ2-7; a weak D match, TRBD2 (5 bases). Germline CDR1 reads LNHNV; CDR2 reads YYDKDF (reference sequence). With 0 bases removed from V and 2 bases from J, the gap between germline ends came to 14 bases. The CDR3 contains 16 residues. The CDR3 coding sequence is TGTGCCACCAGCAGAGATCGCGGACTGCCCACCTACGAGCAGTACTTC. It specifies CATSRDRGLPTYEQYF.

This clonotype appeared a few times. J is TRBJ1-1 and V is TRBV28, with 8 positions matching TRBD1. Per the germline V gene, CDR1 is MDHEN and CDR2 is SYDVKM. CDR3 length: 15 amino acids. V lost 3 bases to trimming and J lost 8 bases; unmatched junction nucleotides: 11. For the CDR3, the DNA is TGTGCCAGCAGTTTCATGGACAGGGTGGCAAAGGAAGCTTTCTTT. Amino acid sequence: CASSFMDRVAKEAFF. Drawing the rest from reference TRBV28 and TRBJ1-1, the complete variable domain is DVKVTQSSRYLVKRTGEKVFLECVQDMDHENMFWYRQDPGLGLRLIYFSYDVKMKEKGDIPEGYSVSREKKERFSLILESASTNQTSMYLCASSFMDRVAKEAFFGQGTRLTVV.

This clonotype was seen a handful of times. The chain combines TRBV15 with TRBJ2-1, with D unclear. CDR1 is LNHNV, CDR2 YYDKDF, per germline (reference sequence). The CDR3 length is 15 residues. Trimming removed 4 bases from V and 0 bases from J, with 10 bases in between. The DNA of the CDR3 is TGTGCCACCAGCATAGACGGAAGCTCCTACAATGAGCAGTTCTTC. Translating it yields CATSIDGSSYNEQFF.

This clonotype was detected only a few times. This rearrangement joins TRBV29-1 to TRBJ1-1; 8 nucleotides line up with TRBD1. Per the germline V gene, CDR1 is SQVTM and CDR2 is ANQGSEA. Trimming took 2 bases from V and 8 from J; bases not matched to a gene: 4. The CDR3 sequence is 12 residues long. The CDR3 nucleotides are TGCAGCGTTGAAAGGGACAGGAGAGAAGCTTTCTTT. Its protein product is CSVERDRREAFF. Combining the CDR3 with reference TRBV29-1 and TRBJ1-1 gives the whole variable domain SAVISQKPSRDICQRGTSLTIQCQVDSQVTMMFWYRQQPGQSLTLIATANQGSEATYESGFVIDKFPISRPNLTFSTLTVSNMSPEDSSIYLCSVERDRREAFFGQGTRLTVV.

This clonotype was detected ten times or more. J is TRBJ1-5 and V is TRBV11-2; possible D gene TRBD1, 5 bases. V was shortened by 0 bases and J by 0 bases, with 6 bases between the two germline ends. The CDR3 consists of 15 residues. Per the germline V gene, CDR1 is SGHAT and CDR2 is FQNNGV. CDR3 nucleotide sequence: TGTGCCAGCAGCTTAGACAGGGATAGCAATCAGCCCCAGCATTTT. This codes for CASSLDRDSNQPQHF. Using reference TRBV11-2 and TRBJ1-5 for the parts outside the CDR3, the full variable domain is EAGVAQSPRYKIIEKRQSVAFWCNPISGHATLYWYQQILGQGPKLLIQFQNNGVVDDSQLPKDRFSAERLKGVDSTLKIQPAKLEDSAVYLCASSLDRDSNQPQHFGDGTRLSIL.

In the case of this clonotype: This clone may be a read error of a much larger clone one base away. The chain is built from TRBV14 and TRBJ1-6, with D unresolved. This CDR3 comprises 19 residues. Germline assignment: CDR1 SGHDN and CDR2 FVKESK. Written as DNA, the CDR3 is TGTGCCGGCAGCCAAGCGAAGCAACGTAGGAACTCCTATAATTCACCCCTCCACTTT. Its translation is CAGSQAKQRRNSYNSPLHF.

The genes are TRBV5-1 and TRBJ1-2; maybe TRBD1 (5 bases). Trimming cost V 4 bases and J 6 bases, with 13 bases left between them. Per germline, CDR1 SGHRS and CDR2 YFSETQ. The CDR3 runs 13 residues. Here the CDR3 reads CASSLPGTHGYTF. DNA of the CDR3: TGCGCCAGCAGCCTACCGGGGACCCATGGCTACACCTTC. Filled out from reference TRBV5-1 and TRBJ1-2, the complete variable domain reads KAGVTQTPRYLIKTRGQQVTLSCSPISGHRSVSWYQQTPGQGLQFLFEYFSETQRNKGNFPGRFSGRQFSNSRSEMNVSTLELGDSALYLCASSLPGTHGYTFGSGTRLTVV.

This clonotype was seen only a few times. The junction departs from germline at one end; a sequencing error may be responsible. The gene calls are TRBV6-2 or TRBV6-3 and TRBJ2-3; D not certain. The CDR3 length is 14 residues. The germline CDR1 and CDR2 sequences are MNHEY and SVGEGT. CDR3 nucleotide sequence: TGTGCCAGCAGTTACGGGAAGGCCACAAATACGCAGTATTTT. Its translation is CASSYGKATNTQYF.